Listed below are T cell receptor beta chains from one sample, sequenced in a study of cytomegalovirus exposure and HLA in healthy donors. Some clones are missing from TCRdb's copy, which holds only in-frame ones; the method was immunoSEQ multiplex PCR. Among roughly 120,000 clones, about 80% were seen once, and the ten largest hold more than 1.5%. The sample comprised PBMCs. The source is a man aged 18 to 35 in good health and CMV-seronegative. CDR3s include the opening cysteine and the closing phenylalanine or tryptophan. The D gene is left open where the match is weak. Size is omitted from some rows. Given values are once, few, many or a class for expanded clones.

>TRBJ2-7|TRBV30|.|.
TGTGCCTGGAGTAGAGGGGGTTACGAGCAGTACTTC
CAWSRGGYEQYF
>TRBJ1-1|TRBV9|.|few
TGTGCCAGCAGCGACGGGAGAGTCACTGAAGCTTTCTTT
CASSDGRVTEAFF
>TRBJ2-3|TRBV5-4|TRBD2|.
TGTGCCAGCAGCTGGGGGGGGGAGGATACGCAGTATTTT
CASSWGGEDTQYF
>TRBJ2-2|TRBV7-6|TRBD1|.
TGTGCCAGCAGCTCCAGGGGGACGAACACCGGGGAGCTGTTTTTT
CASSSRGTNTGELFF
>TRBJ2-3|TRBV7-8|TRBD2|.
TGTGCCAGCACCCGGGGCGCTAGCGGGTTTAGAGGAGATACGCAGTATTTT
CASTRGASGFRGDTQYF
>TRBJ2-6|TRBV30|TRBD2|.
TGTGCCTGGGGACCGAGGACTAGCGGGAGACTGTCTGGGGCCAACGTCCTGACTTTC
CAWGPRTSGRLSGANVLTF
>TRBJ2-2|TRBV27|.|.
TGTGCCAGCAGTTGGGGACAGAACACCGGGGAGCTGTTTTTT
CASSWGQNTGELFF
>TRBJ1-1|TRBV7-3|.|.
TGTGCCAGCAGCTTACAGGGGAAGAACACTGAAGCTTTCTTT
CASSLQGKNTEAFF
>TRBJ1-1|TRBV12-5|.|once
TGTGCTAGTGGTTTACATGAGGCTGAAGCTTTCTTT
CASGLHEAEAFF
>TRBJ1-2|TRBV11-2|.|.
TGTGCCAGCAGACCCGGCCCCCGGGGTAACTATGGCTACACCTTC
CASRPGPRGNYGYTF